The T cell receptor (beta chain) under discussion was sequenced for a study of cytomegalovirus exposure and HLA in healthy donors. General study findings and limits: In the roughly 120 validation repertoires, a later analysis found that first-cohort TCR clusters tended to co-occur. The dataset shows that most TCR sequences were rare, while some public TCRs occurred in many donors.

A note on this clone: No antigen is known for it.

Data came from immunoSEQ multiplex PCR; TCRdb stores just in-frame clones and leaves some out. In the table there are about 280,000 clones, more than 75% of which are singletons. The V gene lost 5 bases and the J gene lost 0 bases, with 11 bases spanning the gap. Germline CDR1 reads MNHEY; CDR2 reads SMNVEV (reference sequence). This CDR3 is 15 amino acids long. The sequence was collected from a woman aged 18-35 years in good health and CMV-seronegative. The V gene is TRBV27, the J gene TRBJ2-1; tentatively, D is TRBD2 (6 bases). Sequenced: PBMCs. For the CDR3, the DNA is TGTGCCAGCAGTCGAGCGGGTAGCTCCTACAATGAGCAGTTCTTC. Its protein product is CASSRAGSSYNEQFF.